This is a list of T cell receptor beta chains from one sample in a study of blood T cells in healthy people across ages. TCRdb re-called the 5' RACE reads through MiXCR, storing one row per CDR3 protein. The sample has roughly 800,000 distinct CDR3 sequences, roughly 25% seen once. These data were likewise used in another study, on T cells of mothers and their children.

Sequences were obtained from blood. The receptors were gathered from a boy younger than 18 in good health. Both conserved end residues are part of each CDR3. Each record gives: D gene, clone size, V gene, J gene, CDR3 DNA, CDR3 protein. D genes are given only for firm matches. Size values are once, few and many counts, or a class for expanded clones, and some rows have none.

TRBD1,.,TRBV7-3,TRBJ2-7,TGTGCCAGCAGCACCGTGACAGGGCTCGAGCAGTACTTC,CASSTVTGLEQYF
TRBD2,.,TRBV5-1,TRBJ2-3,TGCGCCAGCAGTTCCCGAGCGGGAGGAGGAGTAGGATTCACAGATACGCAGTATTTT,CASSSRAGGGVGFTDTQYF
.,.,TRBV9,TRBJ1-1,TGTGCCAGCAGCGTAGGAGGGGACTCTGAAGCTTTCTTT,CASSVGGDSEAFF
.,.,TRBV29-1,TRBJ2-3,TGCAGCGTTGAAAAAATGAACGCAGATACGCAGTATTTT,CSVEKMNADTQYF
.,few,TRBV9,TRBJ2-1,TGTGCCAGCAGCGTAGGGGACTACAATGAGCAGTTCTTC,CASSVGDYNEQFF
.,.,TRBV24-1,TRBJ2-3,TGTGCCACCAGTGATTTGCGATCGGGGAGGGATACGCAGTATTTT,CATSDLRSGRDTQYF
.,many,TRBV29-1,TRBJ2-5,TGCAGCGTTGGGGGAGAGCTCAGAGAGACCCAGTACTTC,CSVGGELRETQYF
TRBD2,.,TRBV12-3/TRBV12-4,TRBJ2-1,TGTGCCAGCAGTTCCCCCCCTAGCGGGAGTAAGGAGCAGTTCTTC,CASSSPPSGSKEQFF
.,.,TRBV12-3/TRBV12-4,TRBJ2-3,TGTGCCAGCACCCCTAGGGCGGGGTTTAGCACAGATACGCAGTATTTT,CASTPRAGFSTDTQYF
.,.,TRBV6-1,TRBJ1-1,TGTGCCAGCAGTGAAGCGGGTTGGGGCACTGAAGCTTTCTTT,CASSEAGWGTEAFF
TRBD2,.,TRBV7-2,TRBJ2-1,TGTGCCAGCAGCTTCGGTCATAGCGGGCCCTTAGACGGGCAGTTCTTC,CASSFGHSGPLDGQFF
.,few,TRBV12-3/TRBV12-4,TRBJ1-2,TGTGCCAGCAATTTCGGGGGGAACTATGGCTACACCTTC,CASNFGGNYGYTF
.,.,TRBV20-1,TRBJ2-1,TGCAGTGCTTTAGCGGAACGCTCCTACAATGAGCAGTTCTTC,CSALAERSYNEQFF
.,few,TRBV19,TRBJ1-5,TGTGCCAGTAGTATTGGGCAGGGTATTCATCAGCCCCAGCATTTT,CASSIGQGIHQPQHF
TRBD1,few,TRBV3-1,TRBJ1-2,TGTGCCAGCAGCCACCGGACAGGGTGGTATGGCTACACCTTC,CASSHRTGWYGYTF
.,.,TRBV13,TRBJ1-1,TGTGCCAGCACTCTCGGGGGGGGCAACCCTGAAGCTTTCTTT,CASTLGGGNPEAFF
.,.,TRBV12-5,TRBJ2-6,TGTGCTAGTGGTTTTCCTGGGGCCAACGTCCTGACTTTC,CASGFPGANVLTF
.,.,TRBV28,TRBJ1-4,TGTGCCAGCAGTTTAGACCAGGGCCGGCGGGAAAAACTGTTTTTT,CASSLDQGRREKLFF
.,.,TRBV2,TRBJ2-5,TGTGCCAGCGATAAGTCAGAGACAGAGCTTTGGGAGACCCAGTACTTC,CASDKSETELWETQYF
TRBD1,few,TRBV11-2,TRBJ2-1,TGTGCCAGCAGCTTAGGCCGACCTTCAACAGGGGGCGGGCAGTTCTTC,CASSLGRPSTGGGQFF
.,.,TRBV19,TRBJ1-5,TGTGCCAGTAGGTCCGGGGCGGGACCCCAGCATTTT,CASRSGAGPQHF
.,few,TRBV7-8,TRBJ1-1,TGTGCCAGCAGCGGTCGGTTAACAGAGAACACTGAAGCTTTCTTT,CASSGRLTENTEAFF
.,.,TRBV7-9,TRBJ1-1,TGTGCCAGCAGCCCGAGTAGGTCCGACGAAGCTTTCTTT,CASSPSRSDEAFF
TRBD1,.,TRBV11-3,TRBJ1-4,TGTGCCAGCAGCGACTGGGGGACAGGGCCAGCAACTAATGAAAAACTGTTTTTT,CASSDWGTGPATNEKLFF
TRBD1,.,TRBV20-1,TRBJ1-2,TGCAGTGCCCGGGACAGGGAGCAAGCTGGCTACACCTTC,CSARDREQAGYTF
.,.,TRBV6-5,TRBJ2-7,TGTGCCAGCGGTTCGGGTTCGGCCTACGAGCAGTACTTC,CASGSGSAYEQYF
.,.,TRBV19,TRBJ2-1,TGTGCCAGTAGTATCCGGGGCTGGGAGCAGTTCTTC,CASSIRGWEQFF
.,many,TRBV20-1,TRBJ2-4,TGCAGTGCTAGCGGGGGCAAAAACATTCAGTACTTC,CSASGGKNIQYF
.,.,TRBV5-1,TRBJ2-5,TGCGCCAGCAGCTTTTCAGTCGCACAAGAGACCCAGTACTTC,CASSFSVAQETQYF